What follows are 8 T cell receptor beta chains derived from one specimen sequenced in a study of blood T cell repertoires in COVID-19. The data were produced by immunoSEQ multiplex PCR, yet TCRdb's version contains in-frame clones alone and is incomplete. The sample shows hundreds of thousands of clones, around nine tenths of them seen only once. Sequences were obtained from peripheral blood. All receptors come from a man aged 55 to 69 with COVID-19, enrolled during active disease.

This rearrangement joins TRBV6-5 to TRBJ2-1; 8 positions match TRBD2. Trimming removed 2 bases from V and 12 bases from J; junction bases left unmatched: 9. Germline CDR1 MNHEY, CDR2 SVGAGI. CDR3 size: 14 residues. The CDR3 region is CASSYPGGANRQFF. In DNA, the CDR3 is TGTGCCAGCAGTTACCCCGGGGGGGCCAATAGGCAGTTCTTC.

The chain combines TRBV9 with TRBJ1-1; the D gene is possibly TRBD1 (6 bases). V gave up 0 bases and J gave up 3 bases, with 9 bases separating them. The length of the CDR3 is 14 residues. Per the germline V gene, CDR1 is SGDLS and CDR2 is YYNGEE. The chain's CDR3 is CASSVDPGDTEAFF. In nucleotides, the CDR3 is TGTGCCAGCAGCGTAGACCCAGGGGACACTGAAGCTTTCTTT.

V usage is TRBV6-5 and J usage is TRBJ1-2; D is possibly TRBD1 (5 bases). Trimming shortened V by 4 bases and J by 6 bases, and 12 bases separated the two germline ends. The CDR3 runs to 13 residues. Germline assignment: CDR1 MNHEY and CDR2 SVGAGI. The CDR3 DNA reads as TGTGCCAGCAGTTCACCACAGGAGAATGGCTACACCTTC. It yields the protein CASSSPQENGYTF.

The chain carries TRBV7-6 and TRBJ1-2, with 10 bases lining up with TRBD1. The CDR3 is 16 residues long. V lost 1 base, J lost 6 bases, and 8 bases stayed unmatched. Germline V CDR1 and CDR2: SGHVS, FNYEAQ. In nucleotides, the CDR3 is TGTGCCAGCAGCTTAGATTGGGACAGGGGAAGTCATGGCTACACCTTC. Amino acids: CASSLDWDRGSHGYTF.

The chain carries TRBV3-1 (or the pseudogene TRBV3-2) and TRBJ1-1, with a tentative D call TRBD1 (5 bases). This CDR3 has 14 residues. Germline V gene lookup returns CDR1 LGHDT and CDR2 YNNKEL (reference sequence). V gave up 1 base and J gave up 3 bases, with 9 bases separating them. CDR3 nucleotide sequence: TGTGCCAGCAGCCAAGTGGGGCTTGACACTGAAGCTTTCTTT. Translating gives CASSQVGLDTEAFF.

The gene calls are TRBV5-6 and TRBJ2-2; possible D gene TRBD2, 6 bases. The CDR3 is made up of 15 amino acids. The V and J ends lost 4 bases and 4 bases respectively, with 14 bases between them. Per the germline V gene, CDR1 is SGHDT and CDR2 is YYEEEE. CDR3 sequence reads: CASSRERVSTGELFF. As DNA, the CDR3 is TGTGCCAGCAGCCGGGAGAGAGTATCCACCGGGGAGCTGTTTTTT.

This clone was recorded once. V usage is TRBV5-5 and J usage is TRBJ2-5, with 12 bases matching TRBD2. CDR1 is SGHKS, CDR2 YYEKEE, per germline (reference sequence). The CDR3 spans 17 residues. After removal of 0 bases from V and 5 bases from J, the junction contained 8 bases not matched to a gene. CDR3 loop: CASSLVPSGRAGETQYF. DNA for the CDR3: TGTGCCAGCAGCTTGGTCCCTAGCGGGAGGGCAGGGGAGACCCAGTACTTC. Full variable domain (rest looked up from reference TRBV5-5 and TRBJ2-5): DAGVTQSPTHLIKTRGQQVTLRCSPISGHKSVSWYQQVLGQGPQFIFQYYEKEERGRGNFPDRFSARQFPNYSSELNVNALLLGDSALYLCASSLVPSGRAGETQYFGPGTRLLVL.

V usage is TRBV30 and J usage is TRBJ2-2; D not certain. This CDR3 region has 13 residues. CDR1 GTSNPN and CDR2 SVGIG come from the germline V gene (reference sequence). V was shortened by 2 bases and J by 1 base, with 5 bases between the two germline ends. CDR3 protein: CAWSLRNTGELFF. The CDR3 nucleotides are TGTGCCTGGAGTCTTCGGAACACCGGGGAGCTGTTTTTT. The variable domain in full, completed from reference TRBV30 and TRBJ2-2, reads SQTIHQWPATLVQPVGSPLSLECTVEGTSNPNLYWYRQAAGRGLQLLFYSVGIGQISSEVPQNLSASRPQDRQFILSSKKLLLSDSGFYLCAWSLRNTGELFFGEGSRLTVL.